This T cell receptor (beta chain) came from a study of sequential checkpoint blockade in melanoma. Study background: TCRbeta immunosequencing was performed on DNA from around 96 pretreatment melanoma tumor samples. Findings and caveats of the study: Patients with week-13 increases in T-cell fraction and clonality benefited about 30 times more often.

Method: immunoSEQ multiplex PCR; TCRdb's copy keeps in-frame clones and lacks some. The table includes fewer than 6,500 clones, 20% to 25% detected once. Specified treatment: randomized to nivolumab then ipilimumab (arm A) or the reverse (arm B). The germline gives CDR1 SGHNT, CDR2 YENEEA. V was shortened by 6 bases and J by 0 bases, with 10 bases between the two germline ends. The CDR3 is made up of 14 amino acids. As to this clone: Antigen: not known.

The clonotype comes from a human donor with melanoma. The V gene is TRBV11-3, the J gene TRBJ2-3; D may be TRBD1 (6 bases). Here the sequenced sample was tumor tissue (inferred from file names), taken from a patient given nivolumab and ipilimumab in sequence. The CDR3 protein is CASRVTGSTDTQYF. The CDR3 DNA sequence: TGTGCCAGCAGGGTGACAGGTAGCACAGATACGCAGTATTTT.